These T cell receptor beta chains were read from a single sample in a study of cytomegalovirus exposure and HLA in healthy donors. The protocol was immunoSEQ multiplex PCR, while the TCRdb copy is restricted to in-frame clones and leaves out a portion. The table lists around 200,000 clones, around four fifths of them singletons, with about 0.58% in the top ten. Sequencing was performed on PBMCs. Receptor source: a woman between 35 and 50 years old in good health and CMV-seronegative. Each CDR3 is given with its conserved first and last residue. Each record gives: CDR3 protein, CDR3 DNA, J gene, V gene, D gene, clone size. A D gene is named only where the DNA matches it firmly. Clone sizes are given selectively: once, few, many, or a class where the clone is expanded.

cdr3_aa: CAISRDRTVRTGELFF
cdr3_nt: TGTGCCATCAGTCGGGATAGGACAGTAAGGACCGGGGAGCTGTTTTTT
j_call: TRBJ2-2
v_call: TRBV10-3
d_call: .
clone_size: .

cdr3_aa: CASSFLEPLAKNIQYF
cdr3_nt: TGTGCCAGCAGCTTTTTAGAGCCCCTGGCCAAAAACATTCAGTACTTC
j_call: TRBJ2-4
v_call: TRBV7-6
d_call: .
clone_size: once

cdr3_aa: CASSMAGTNTGELFF
cdr3_nt: TGTGCCAGTAGTATGGCGGGGACGAACACCGGGGAGCTGTTTTTT
j_call: TRBJ2-2
v_call: TRBV19
d_call: .
clone_size: .

cdr3_aa: CASSLEFRPTNYGYTF
cdr3_nt: TGTGCCAGCAGCTTAGAATTCAGGCCTACTAACTATGGCTACACCTTC
j_call: TRBJ1-2
v_call: TRBV7-2
d_call: .
clone_size: .

cdr3_aa: CASRPVGTGGGYTF
cdr3_nt: TGTGCCAGTAGACCCGTCGGGACAGGAGGGGGCTACACCTTC
j_call: TRBJ1-2
v_call: TRBV19
d_call: TRBD1
clone_size: .

cdr3_aa: CASSLIGQGTEAFF
cdr3_nt: TGTGCCAGCAGCTTAATAGGACAGGGAACCGAAGCTTTCTTT
j_call: TRBJ1-1
v_call: TRBV7-9
d_call: TRBD1
clone_size: .

cdr3_aa: CASIGTTPPLYEQYF
cdr3_nt: TGTGCCAGCATCGGGACAACACCCCCTCTCTACGAGCAGTACTTC
j_call: TRBJ2-7
v_call: TRBV28
d_call: .
clone_size: .

cdr3_aa: CASSQAMIDEQYF
cdr3_nt: TGTGCCAGCAGCCAGGCCATGATAGACGAGCAGTACTTC
j_call: TRBJ2-7
v_call: TRBV11-1
d_call: .
clone_size: .

cdr3_aa: CASSPGTSGVETQYF
cdr3_nt: TGTGCCAGCAGTCCCGGGACTAGCGGGGTGGAGACCCAGTACTTC
j_call: TRBJ2-5
v_call: TRBV25-1
d_call: TRBD2
clone_size: .

cdr3_aa: CASSRPGLAYEQYF
cdr3_nt: TGTGCCAGCAGCCGACCGGGACTAGCGTACGAGCAGTACTTC
j_call: TRBJ2-7
v_call: TRBV7-2
d_call: TRBD2
clone_size: .

cdr3_aa: CASSLETGQPNTEAFF
cdr3_nt: TGTGCCAGCAGCTTGGAGACAGGCCAACCGAACACTGAAGCTTTCTTT
j_call: TRBJ1-1
v_call: TRBV5-4
d_call: .
clone_size: few

cdr3_aa: CASSLDGGTYEQYF
cdr3_nt: TGTGCCAGCAGCTTAGACGGGGGAACCTACGAGCAGTACTTC
j_call: TRBJ2-7
v_call: TRBV7-2
d_call: .
clone_size: .

cdr3_aa: CASSLGGQSYTEAFF
cdr3_nt: TGTGCCAGCAGCTTGGGGGGACAGTCATACACTGAAGCTTTCTTT
j_call: TRBJ1-1
v_call: TRBV7-2
d_call: TRBD1
clone_size: .

cdr3_aa: CASSFGQGSYEQYF
cdr3_nt: TGCGCCAGCAGCTTCGGACAGGGCTCCTACGAGCAGTACTTC
j_call: TRBJ2-7
v_call: TRBV4-3
d_call: TRBD1
clone_size: .

cdr3_aa: CASTERQDTEAFF
cdr3_nt: TGTGCCAGCACGGAACGACAGGACACTGAAGCTTTCTTT
j_call: TRBJ1-1
v_call: TRBV6-5
d_call: .
clone_size: .

cdr3_aa: CASSWQWTGLNQPQHF
cdr3_nt: TGCGCCAGCAGCTGGCAATGGACAGGATTGAATCAGCCCCAGCATTTT
j_call: TRBJ1-5
v_call: TRBV5-1
d_call: TRBD1
clone_size: .

cdr3_aa: CASSLQTGATYEQYF
cdr3_nt: TGCGCCAGCAGCCTCCAGACAGGTGCGACCTACGAGCAGTACTTC
j_call: TRBJ2-7
v_call: TRBV5-1
d_call: .
clone_size: .

cdr3_aa: CASSLASAGSGNTIYF
cdr3_nt: TGTGCCAGCAGCTTAGCGTCAGCAGGGTCAGGAAACACCATATATTTT
j_call: TRBJ1-3
v_call: TRBV7-8
d_call: .
clone_size: .

cdr3_aa: CASSVGTGEDIYEQYF
cdr3_nt: TGTGCCAGCAGCGTAGGGACAGGGGAGGATATTTACGAGCAGTACTTC
j_call: TRBJ2-7
v_call: TRBV9
d_call: TRBD1
clone_size: .

cdr3_aa: CASSHRVRRTEPENTIYF
cdr3_nt: TGTGCCAGCAGCCACAGGGTGCGAAGGACCGAGCCCGAGAACACCATATATTTT
j_call: TRBJ1-3
v_call: TRBV7-9
d_call: .
clone_size: .

cdr3_aa: CASSPTGTEQYF
cdr3_nt: TGTGCCAGCAGCCCGACAGGGACCGAGCAGTACTTC
j_call: TRBJ2-7
v_call: TRBV7-2
d_call: TRBD1
clone_size: few

cdr3_aa: CASSFNRGLSTDTQYF
cdr3_nt: TGCGCCAGCAGCTTTAACAGGGGACTTAGCACAGATACGCAGTATTTT
j_call: TRBJ2-3
v_call: TRBV5-1
d_call: .
clone_size: once

cdr3_aa: CSSSLAEPYEQYF
cdr3_nt: TGTTCCAGCAGCTTAGCAGAGCCCTACGAGCAGTACTTC
j_call: TRBJ2-7
v_call: TRBV7-9
d_call: .
clone_size: .

cdr3_aa: CAITLTGDHNYGYTF
cdr3_nt: TGTGCCATCACCCTGACAGGGGATCACAACTATGGCTACACCTTC
j_call: TRBJ1-2
v_call: TRBV10-3
d_call: TRBD1
clone_size: .

cdr3_aa: CAWEQGAGYTF
cdr3_nt: TGTGCCTGGGAACAGGGGGCTGGCTACACCTTC
j_call: TRBJ1-2
v_call: TRBV30
d_call: TRBD1
clone_size: .

cdr3_aa: CAWTQGPYEQYF
cdr3_nt: TGTGCCTGGACGCAGGGCCCCTACGAGCAGTACTTC
j_call: TRBJ2-7
v_call: TRBV30
d_call: .
clone_size: .

cdr3_aa: CASSEYQVYSNQPQHF
cdr3_nt: TGTGCCAGCAGTGAATATCAGGTATATAGCAATCAGCCCCAGCATTTT
j_call: TRBJ1-5
v_call: TRBV6-1
d_call: .
clone_size: once

cdr3_aa: CASSARGSSSYEQYF
cdr3_nt: TGTGCCAGCAGCGCTCGGGGGAGTAGCTCCTACGAGCAGTACTTC
j_call: TRBJ2-7
v_call: TRBV7-9
d_call: .
clone_size: .

cdr3_aa: CASSSDSQDTGELFF
cdr3_nt: TGTGCCAGCAGCTCAGACTCACAGGACACCGGGGAGCTGTTTTTT
j_call: TRBJ2-2
v_call: TRBV11-3
d_call: .
clone_size: .

cdr3_aa: CASSLGQTRIQPQHF
cdr3_nt: TGTGCCAGCAGCCTGGGACAGACCCGGATTCAGCCCCAGCATTTT
j_call: TRBJ1-5
v_call: TRBV7-8
d_call: TRBD1
clone_size: .

cdr3_aa: CASSIGRGQGYEQYF
cdr3_nt: TGTGCCAGTAGTATTGGAAGGGGACAGGGGTACGAGCAGTACTTC
j_call: TRBJ2-7
v_call: TRBV19
d_call: TRBD1
clone_size: .

cdr3_aa: CASLPRGFREKLFF
cdr3_nt: TGTGCCAGCCTACCACGCGGGTTTAGGGAAAAACTGTTTTTT
j_call: TRBJ1-4
v_call: TRBV28
d_call: .
clone_size: .

cdr3_aa: CASSPGQGHTDTQYF
cdr3_nt: TGTGCCAGCAGCCCTGGACAGGGTCACACAGATACGCAGTATTTT
j_call: TRBJ2-3
v_call: TRBV5-6
d_call: TRBD1
clone_size: .

cdr3_aa: CASTSGVTNTEAFF
cdr3_nt: TGTGCCAGTACCTCAGGGGTTACGAACACTGAAGCTTTCTTT
j_call: TRBJ1-1
v_call: TRBV19
d_call: .
clone_size: .

cdr3_aa: CASSALAGVAGELFF
cdr3_nt: TGTGCCAGCAGTGCGCTAGCGGGGGTTGCCGGGGAGCTGTTTTTT
j_call: TRBJ2-2
v_call: TRBV6-4
d_call: TRBD2
clone_size: .